These 16 T cell receptor beta chains originate from one sample sequenced in a study of blood T cell repertoires in COVID-19. TCRdb's copy holds only in-frame clones and misses some; the assay was immunoSEQ multiplex PCR. Of approximately 97,000 clones listed, 90% are singletons. What was sequenced was peripheral blood. The receptor set was obtained from a man between 60 and 75 years old with acute or convalescent COVID-19.

This chain connects TRBV6-5 to TRBJ1-2; TRBD1 is a possible D gene (6 bases). The length of the CDR3 is 14 residues. CDR1 is MNHEY, CDR2 SVGAGI, per germline. V was trimmed by 7 bases and J by 3 bases, leaving 15 bases between them. Here the CDR3 DNA reads TGTGCCAGCACCGAGACAGGTTTTCACTATGGCTACACCTTC. Encoded protein: CASTETGFHYGYTF.

The chain recombines TRBV1 with TRBJ1-1; the table's D call TRBD1 went unverified against the DNA. TRBV1 is flagged as a pseudogene. The CDR3 sequence is 17 residues long. The CDR3 loop reads CTSSQVDREEENTEAFF. The CDR3 DNA sequence: TGCACCAGCAGCCAAGTGGACAGGGAGGAGGAAAACACTGAAGCTTTCTTT.

The CDR3 region is CASSLSRVGTEAFF. As DNA, the CDR3 is TGTGCCAGCAGTTTATCCAGGGTAGGCACTGAAGCTTTCTTT. V usage is TRBV27 and J usage is TRBJ1-1; tentatively, D is TRBD1 (5 bases). V was clipped by 0 bases and J by 4 bases, with 9 bases between them. The germline gives CDR1 MNHEY, CDR2 SMNVEV (reference sequence). The CDR3 has 14 residues.

This clone has only a few counts. The chain joins TRBV3-1 (or the pseudogene TRBV3-2) to TRBJ1-3; the D is unclear. Trimming cost V 1 base and J 6 bases, with 7 bases left between them. This CDR3 comprises 13 residues. The germline gives CDR1 LGHDT, CDR2 YNNKEL (reference sequence). The CDR3 protein is CASSQAAINTIYF. CDR3 nucleotides: TGTGCCAGCAGCCAAGCCGCTATAAACACCATATATTTT.

This clone has just a few counts. V is TRBV10-1 and J is TRBJ2-3; D is perhaps TRBD2 (7 bases). The germline V and J ends were trimmed by 2 bases and 3 bases, with 12 bases remaining between them. The germline CDR1 and CDR2 sequences are WNHNN and SYGVQD (reference sequence). CDR3 size: 15 residues. This CDR3 is CASSEPGRGTDTQYF. The CDR3 DNA sequence: TGCGCCAGCAGTGAGCCAGGGAGGGGGACAGATACGCAGTATTTT.

This sequence joins TRBV24-1 and TRBJ2-1; 9 nucleotides agree with TRBD1. Germline V gene data show CDR1 as KGHDR and CDR2 as SFDVKD. CDR3 length: 13 residues. Trimming at V came to 1 base and at J to 13 bases, leaving 4 bases not matched to a gene. The CDR3: CATSDFQGQGQFF. In DNA, the CDR3 is TGTGCCACCAGTGATTTTCAGGGACAGGGTCAGTTCTTC.

The genes are TRBV29-1 and TRBJ2-3, with TRBD2 as a possible D gene (6 bases). Trimming cost V 2 bases and J 2 bases, with 8 bases left between them. The CDR3 runs to 13 residues. Germline values: CDR1 SQVTM, CDR2 ANQGSEA. CDR3 nucleotides: TGCAGCGTTGAACGGGGGTCCACAGATACGCAGTATTTT. Protein: CSVERGSTDTQYF.

The chain has TRBV15 and TRBJ1-2; D is undetermined. Looked up from germline, CDR1 is LNHNV and CDR2 is YYDKDF (reference sequence). Trimming shortened V by 0 bases and J by 0 bases, and 11 bases separated the two germline ends. This CDR3 comprises 16 residues. The CDR3 DNA reads TGTGCCACCAGCAGAGATCGAGCGCAGCCTAACTATGGCTACACCTTC. Amino acids: CATSRDRAQPNYGYTF.

The gene calls are TRBV6-5 and TRBJ1-5, with D perhaps matching TRBD1 (6 bases). Germline CDR1 reads MNHEY; CDR2 reads SVGAGI. The CDR3 extends over 15 amino acids. V lost 6 bases to trimming and J lost 4 bases, with 16 bases between them. This CDR3 is CASSDTGILNQPQHF. CDR3 bases: TGTGCCAGCAGCGACACAGGGATCTTGAATCAGCCCCAGCATTTT.

The rearrangement links TRBV9 to TRBJ1-2, with TRBD1 matching over 8 bases. The CDR3 runs 20 residues. CDR1 and CDR2 from the germline V gene are SGDLS and YYNGEE. The J segment lost 2 bases and the V segment lost 0 bases, leaving 18 bases of the junction unmatched. The CDR3 is CASSVATVYGQGKSNYGYTF. The CDR3 nucleotides read TGTGCCAGCAGCGTAGCTACGGTATACGGACAGGGCAAGTCCAACTATGGCTACACCTTC. Complete variable domain (other parts from reference TRBV9 and TRBJ1-2): DSGVTQTPKHLITATGQRVTLRCSPRSGDLSVYWYQQSLDQGLQFLIQYYNGEERAKGNILERFSAQQFPDLHSELNLSSLELGDSALYFCASSVATVYGQGKSNYGYTFGSGTRLTVV.

This rearrangement joins TRBV5-1 to TRBJ1-4, with TRBD1 identical over 7 bases. The CDR3 has 14 residues. The germline V gene encodes CDR1 SGHRS and CDR2 YFSETQ. J lost 4 bases, V lost 5 bases, and 5 bases had no gene match. The CDR3 region has the DNA TGCGCCAGCAGTCGGACAGGCGATAATGAAAAACTGTTTTTT. Amino acids: CASSRTGDNEKLFF.

The CDR3 spells CASSLAGGELFF. The CDR3 region has the DNA TGTGCCAGCAGCTTAGCGGGCGGGGAGCTGTTTTTT. This rearrangement joins TRBV11-2 to TRBJ2-2, with no clear D. CDR3 length equals 12 residues. From germline, CDR1 is SGHAT and CDR2 FQNNGV. The V and J ends lost 1 base and 7 bases respectively, with 4 bases between them.

In DNA form, the CDR3 reads TGTGCCAGCACTGGGACAGGGGTGAACACTGAAGCTTTCTTT. Protein: CASTGTGVNTEAFF. J is TRBJ1-1 and V is TRBV2; 10 bases are shared with TRBD1. CDR3 size: 14 residues. The germline V gene encodes CDR1 SNHLY and CDR2 FYNNEI. V lost 7 bases and J lost 0; bases outside the gene matches: 2.

The chain joins TRBV5-1 to TRBJ1-1; 8 bases line up with TRBD1. This CDR3 spans 15 amino acids. Germline CDR1 reads SGHRS; CDR2 reads YFSETQ. Trimming at V came to 5 bases and at J to 0 bases, leaving 6 bases not matched to a gene. CDR3 coding DNA: TGCGCCAGCAGGGACAGGGCCCAGCTGAACACTGAAGCTTTCTTT. Translated: CASRDRAQLNTEAFF.

This chain joins TRBV30 and TRBJ1-5, with D unresolved. Germline assignment: CDR1 GTSNPN and CDR2 SVGIG (reference sequence). V lost 2 bases and J 3 bases, leaving 8 bases between the germline ends. CDR3 length: 13 residues. CDR3: CAWSTGSNQPQHF. The CDR3 DNA reads TGTGCCTGGAGTACGGGTTCCAATCAGCCCCAGCATTTT.

This clone was counted once. The rearrangement links TRBV3-1 (or the pseudogene TRBV3-2) to TRBJ1-6, with 9 bases identical to TRBD1. The CDR3 covers 15 residues. The trim removed 1 base at V and 10 bases at J, leaving 5 bases unmatched. CDR1 is LGHDT, CDR2 YNNKEL, per germline (reference sequence). The CDR3 loop is CASSQVVGQGSPLHF. DNA for the CDR3: TGTGCCAGCAGCCAAGTTGTGGGACAGGGATCACCCCTCCACTTT.